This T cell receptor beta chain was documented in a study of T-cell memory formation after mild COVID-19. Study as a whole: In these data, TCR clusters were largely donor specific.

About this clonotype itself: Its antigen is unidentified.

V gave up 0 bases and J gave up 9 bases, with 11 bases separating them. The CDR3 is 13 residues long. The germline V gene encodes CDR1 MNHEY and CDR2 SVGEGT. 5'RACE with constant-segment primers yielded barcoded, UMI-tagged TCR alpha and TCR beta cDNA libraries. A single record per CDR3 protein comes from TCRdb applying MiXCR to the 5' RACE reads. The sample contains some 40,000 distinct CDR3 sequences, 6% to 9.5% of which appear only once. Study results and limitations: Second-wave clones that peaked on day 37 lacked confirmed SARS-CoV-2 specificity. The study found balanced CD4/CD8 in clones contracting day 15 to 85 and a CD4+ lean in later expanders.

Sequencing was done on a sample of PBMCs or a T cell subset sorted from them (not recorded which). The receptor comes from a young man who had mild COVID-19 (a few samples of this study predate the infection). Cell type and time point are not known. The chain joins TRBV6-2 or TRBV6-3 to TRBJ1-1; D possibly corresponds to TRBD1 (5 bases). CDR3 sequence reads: CASSYSGGTQAFF. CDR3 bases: TGTGCCAGCAGTTACTCGGGGGGGACTCAAGCTTTCTTT.